The 6 T cell receptor beta chains in this list originate from one sample, sequenced in a study of breast tumors, draining lymph nodes, adjacent tissues. TCRdb recomputed calls from the multiplex PCR reads with MiXCR, one row per CDR3 protein. The table lists more than 200,000 distinct CDR3 sequences, around 32% of them singletons. The lymph nodes were axillary draining lymph nodes from breast cancer patients. Sequenced material: axillary lymph node tissue. The receptor set was obtained from a female donor with breast cancer. Some clones in this sample may be carry-over from other donors' samples.

This chain connects TRBV20-1 to TRBJ1-1; D is uncertain. The CDR3 is made up of 16 amino acids. Germline assignment: CDR1 DFQATT and CDR2 SNEGSKA (reference sequence). The V gene lost 5 bases and the J gene lost 0 bases, with 19 bases spanning the gap. CDR3 protein: CSAHKVRASMNTEAFF. The CDR3 DNA follows: TGCAGTGCTCACAAAGTTAGGGCCAGCATGAACACTGAAGCTTTCTTT.

The sample holds many counts of this clonotype. The chain uses TRBV7-3 and TRBJ2-2, with 13 bases aligning to TRBD2. The CDR3 is 19 amino acids. The V gene's germline CDR1 is SGHTA and CDR2 FQGTGA. Trimming removed 0 bases from V and 7 bases from J; junction bases left unmatched: 11. The CDR3 nucleotides are TGTGCCAGCAGCTTAACGAACATCGGACTAGCGGGAGAAGGCGGGGAGCTGTTTTTT. As protein: CASSLTNIGLAGEGGELFF.

In this sample, this clonotype turned up once. Likely a read error: the CDR3 ends without its conserved phenylalanine or tryptophan. This chain links TRBV29-1 with TRBJ1-1, with TRBD1 as a possible D gene (6 bases). The CDR3 totals 13 residues. Per the germline V gene, CDR1 is SQVTM and CDR2 is ANQGSEA. V was cut by 4 bases and J by 1 base, with 10 bases left in between. The CDR3: CSVGGGWNTEAFS. The CDR3 bases are TGCAGCGTTGGTGGGGGCTGGAACACTGAAGCTTTCTCT.

Notes on this clonotype: This may come from a read error, since a much larger clone is one base off. The chain uses TRBV27 and TRBJ1-5; D uncertain. Germline V CDR1 and CDR2: MNHEY, SMNVEV (reference sequence). CDR3 length: 14 amino acids. V was pared by 3 bases and J by 1 base, with 7 bases between. Here the CDR3 reads CASSFLKSNQPQHF. The CDR3 nucleotides are TGTGCCAGCAGTTTCCTCAAAAGCAATCAGCCCCAGCATTTT.

This clonotype was seen at least ten times. V is TRBV4-1 and J is TRBJ1-6, with a possible D match to TRBD1 (5 bases). The CDR3 totals 15 residues. V was cut by 0 bases and J by 9 bases, with 12 bases left in between. Looked up from germline, CDR1 is MGHRA and CDR2 is YSYEKL. The CDR3 is CASSQDPGWGSPLHF. DNA for the CDR3: TGCGCCAGCAGCCAAGATCCAGGGTGGGGTTCACCCCTCCACTTT.

This chain links TRBV29-1 with TRBJ2-3; 10 bases align to TRBD2. Germline CDR1 and CDR2: SQVTM and ANQGSEA. Trimming removed 5 bases from V and 6 bases from J; junction bases left unmatched: 14. The CDR3 consists of 16 residues. The CDR3 protein is CSVLGLAGVSGDTQYF. Written as DNA, the CDR3 is TGCAGCGTTCTGGGGCTAGCGGGAGTCAGTGGGGATACGCAGTATTTT.